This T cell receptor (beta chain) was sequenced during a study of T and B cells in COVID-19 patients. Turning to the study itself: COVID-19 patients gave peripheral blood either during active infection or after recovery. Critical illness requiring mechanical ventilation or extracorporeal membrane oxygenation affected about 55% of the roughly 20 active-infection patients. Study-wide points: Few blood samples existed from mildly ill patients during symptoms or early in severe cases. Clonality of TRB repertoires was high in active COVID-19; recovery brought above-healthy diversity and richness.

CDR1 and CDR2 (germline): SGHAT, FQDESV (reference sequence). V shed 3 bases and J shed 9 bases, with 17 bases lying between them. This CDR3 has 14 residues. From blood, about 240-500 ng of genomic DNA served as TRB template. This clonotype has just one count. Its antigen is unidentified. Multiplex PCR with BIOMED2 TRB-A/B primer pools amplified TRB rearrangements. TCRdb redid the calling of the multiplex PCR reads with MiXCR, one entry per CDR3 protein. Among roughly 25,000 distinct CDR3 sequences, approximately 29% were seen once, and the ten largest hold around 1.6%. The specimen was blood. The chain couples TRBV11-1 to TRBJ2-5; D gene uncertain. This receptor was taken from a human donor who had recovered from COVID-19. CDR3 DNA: TGTGCCAGCAGCTTCGGAGACGGTGGTGAGGCCCAGTACTTC. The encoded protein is CASSFGDGGEAQYF.